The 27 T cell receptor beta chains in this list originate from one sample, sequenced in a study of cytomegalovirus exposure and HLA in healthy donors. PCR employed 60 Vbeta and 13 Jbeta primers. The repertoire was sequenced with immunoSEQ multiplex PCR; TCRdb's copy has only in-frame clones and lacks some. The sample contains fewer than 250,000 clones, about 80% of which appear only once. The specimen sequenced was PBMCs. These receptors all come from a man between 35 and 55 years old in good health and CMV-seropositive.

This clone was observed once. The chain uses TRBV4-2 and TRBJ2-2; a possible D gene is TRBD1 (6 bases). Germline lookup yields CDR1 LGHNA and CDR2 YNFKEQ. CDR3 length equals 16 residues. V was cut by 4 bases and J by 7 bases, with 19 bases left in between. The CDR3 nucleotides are TGTGCCAGCAGCCGACGGCCTGGCCCCAGGGGCGGGGAGCTGTTTTTT. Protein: CASSRRPGPRGGELFF.

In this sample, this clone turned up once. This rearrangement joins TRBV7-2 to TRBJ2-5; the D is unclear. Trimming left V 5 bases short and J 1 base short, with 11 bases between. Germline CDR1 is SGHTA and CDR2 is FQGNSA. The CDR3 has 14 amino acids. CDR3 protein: CASSNLATQETQYF. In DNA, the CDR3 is TGTGCCAGCAGCAACTTAGCCACCCAAGAGACCCAGTACTTC.

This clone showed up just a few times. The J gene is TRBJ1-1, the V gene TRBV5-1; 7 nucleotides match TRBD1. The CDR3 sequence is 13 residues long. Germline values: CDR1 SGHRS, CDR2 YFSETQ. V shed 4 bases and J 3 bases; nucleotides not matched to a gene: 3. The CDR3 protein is CASSRTGDTEAFF. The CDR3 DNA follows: TGCGCCAGCAGCCGAACAGGGGACACTGAAGCTTTCTTT.

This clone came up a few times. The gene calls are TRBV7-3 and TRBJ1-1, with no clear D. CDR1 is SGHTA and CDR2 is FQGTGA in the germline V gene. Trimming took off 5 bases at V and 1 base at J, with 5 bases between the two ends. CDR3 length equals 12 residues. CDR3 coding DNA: TGTGCCAGCAGCCAGGAGAACACTGAAGCTTTCTTT. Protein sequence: CASSQENTEAFF. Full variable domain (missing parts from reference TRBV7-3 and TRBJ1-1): GAGVSQTPSNKVTEKGKYVELRCDPISGHTALYWYRQSLGQGPEFLIYFQGTGAADDSGLPNDRFFAVRPEGSVSTLKIQRTERGDSAVYLCASSQENTEAFFGQGTRLTVV.

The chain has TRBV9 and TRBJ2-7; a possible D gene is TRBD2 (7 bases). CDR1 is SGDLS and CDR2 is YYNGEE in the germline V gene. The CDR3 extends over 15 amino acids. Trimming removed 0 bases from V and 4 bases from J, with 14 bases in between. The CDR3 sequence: CASSVAAGAWYEQYF. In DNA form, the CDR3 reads TGTGCCAGCAGCGTAGCGGCGGGGGCCTGGTACGAGCAGTACTTC.

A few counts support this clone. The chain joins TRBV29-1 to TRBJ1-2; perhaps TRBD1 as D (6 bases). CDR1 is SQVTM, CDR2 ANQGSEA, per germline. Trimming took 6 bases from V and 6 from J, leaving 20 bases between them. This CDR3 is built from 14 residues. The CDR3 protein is CSVLWGGPKNGYTF. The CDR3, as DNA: TGCAGCGTCTTGTGGGGGGGCCCTAAAAATGGCTACACCTTC.

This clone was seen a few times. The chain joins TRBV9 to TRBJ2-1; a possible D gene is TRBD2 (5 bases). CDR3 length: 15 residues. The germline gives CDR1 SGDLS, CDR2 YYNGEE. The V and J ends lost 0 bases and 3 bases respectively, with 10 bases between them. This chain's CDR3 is CASSVAGSGYNEQFF. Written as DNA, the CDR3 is TGTGCCAGCAGCGTAGCGGGATCCGGCTACAATGAGCAGTTCTTC.

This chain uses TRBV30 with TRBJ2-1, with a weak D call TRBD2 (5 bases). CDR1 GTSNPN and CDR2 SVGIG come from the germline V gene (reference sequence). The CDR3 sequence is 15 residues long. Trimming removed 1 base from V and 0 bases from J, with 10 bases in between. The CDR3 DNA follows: TGTGCCTGGAGTGGGCAGCGGCACTCCTACAATGAGCAGTTCTTC. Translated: CAWSGQRHSYNEQFF.

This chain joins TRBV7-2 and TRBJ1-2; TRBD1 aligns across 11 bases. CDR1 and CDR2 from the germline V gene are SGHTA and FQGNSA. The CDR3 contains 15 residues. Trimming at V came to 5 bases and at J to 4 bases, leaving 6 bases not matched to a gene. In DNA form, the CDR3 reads TGTGCCAGCAGCCCCGGGACAGGGGGTTTCTATGGCTACACCTTC. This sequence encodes CASSPGTGGFYGYTF.

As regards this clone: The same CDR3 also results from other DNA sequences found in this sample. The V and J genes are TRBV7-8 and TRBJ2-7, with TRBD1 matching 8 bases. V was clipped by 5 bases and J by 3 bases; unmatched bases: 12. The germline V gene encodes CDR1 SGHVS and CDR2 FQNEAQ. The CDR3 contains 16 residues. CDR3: CASSPRLRTGYYEQYF. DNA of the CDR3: TGTGCCAGCAGCCCTAGGTTGAGGACAGGGTACTACGAGCAGTACTTC.

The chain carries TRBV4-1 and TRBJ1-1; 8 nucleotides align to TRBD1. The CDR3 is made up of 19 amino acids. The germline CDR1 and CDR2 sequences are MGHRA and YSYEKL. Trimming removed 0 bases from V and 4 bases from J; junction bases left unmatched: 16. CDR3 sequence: CASSQDWGAGQGRPTEAFF. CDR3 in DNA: TGCGCCAGCAGCCAAGATTGGGGGGCCGGACAGGGACGGCCCACTGAAGCTTTCTTT.

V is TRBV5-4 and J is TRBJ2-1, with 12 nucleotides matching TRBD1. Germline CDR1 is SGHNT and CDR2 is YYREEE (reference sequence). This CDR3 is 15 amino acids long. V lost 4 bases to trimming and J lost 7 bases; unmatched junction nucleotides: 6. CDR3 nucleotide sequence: TGTGCCAGCAGCCGGGGACAGGGGGCTATGAATGAGCAGTTCTTC. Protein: CASSRGQGAMNEQFF. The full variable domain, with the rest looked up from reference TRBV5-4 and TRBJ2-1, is ETGVTQSPTHLIKTRGQQVTLRCSSQSGHNTVSWYQQALGQGPQFIFQYYREEENGRGNFPPRFSGLQFPNYSSELNVNALELDDSALYLCASSRGQGAMNEQFFGPGTRLTVL.

The CDR3 DNA follows: TGCGCCAGCAGCGGTCTGAGCGGGGGCACAGATACGCAGTATTTT. It translates to CASSGLSGGTDTQYF. V and J are TRBV5-1 and TRBJ2-3; 7 nucleotides match TRBD2. J gave up 1 base and V 4 bases, and 6 bases lay outside the gene matches. Germline V gene data show CDR1 as SGHRS and CDR2 as YFSETQ. This CDR3 contains 15 residues.

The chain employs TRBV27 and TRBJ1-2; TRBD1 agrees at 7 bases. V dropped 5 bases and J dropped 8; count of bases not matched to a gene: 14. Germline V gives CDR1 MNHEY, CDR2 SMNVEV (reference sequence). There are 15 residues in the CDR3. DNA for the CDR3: TGTGCCAGCAGTCCCCTCGCGGAGGGGGCCAGGGGCTACACCTTC. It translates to CASSPLAEGARGYTF.

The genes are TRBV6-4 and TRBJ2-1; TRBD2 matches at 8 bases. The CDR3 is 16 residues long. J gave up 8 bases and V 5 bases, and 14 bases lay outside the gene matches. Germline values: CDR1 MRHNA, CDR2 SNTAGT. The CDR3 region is CASSPTATGGADEQFF. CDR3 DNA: TGTGCCAGCAGTCCTACCGCTACCGGGGGGGCGGATGAGCAGTTCTTC.

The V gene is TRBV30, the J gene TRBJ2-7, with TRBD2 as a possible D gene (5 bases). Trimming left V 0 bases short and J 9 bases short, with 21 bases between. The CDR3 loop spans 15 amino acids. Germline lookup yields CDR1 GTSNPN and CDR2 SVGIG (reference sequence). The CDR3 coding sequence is TGTGCCTGGAGTGTCAGGAACGGGAAGGTTACGGGGCAGTACTTC. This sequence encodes CAWSVRNGKVTGQYF.

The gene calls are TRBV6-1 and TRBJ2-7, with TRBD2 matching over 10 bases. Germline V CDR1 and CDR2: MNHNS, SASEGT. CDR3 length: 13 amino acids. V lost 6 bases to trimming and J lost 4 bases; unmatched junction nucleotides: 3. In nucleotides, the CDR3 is TGTGCCAGCAGGGGACTAGCGATTTACGAGCAGTACTTC. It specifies CASRGLAIYEQYF.

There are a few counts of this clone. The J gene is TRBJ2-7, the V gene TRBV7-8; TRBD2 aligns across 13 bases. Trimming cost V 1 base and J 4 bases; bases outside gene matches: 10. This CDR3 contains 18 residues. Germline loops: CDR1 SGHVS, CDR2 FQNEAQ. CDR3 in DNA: TGTGCCAGCAGCTTAGGGACTAGCGGGAGCGTAGGACATTACGAGCAGTACTTC. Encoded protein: CASSLGTSGSVGHYEQYF. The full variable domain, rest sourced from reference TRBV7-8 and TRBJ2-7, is GAGVSQSPRYKVAKRGQDVALRCDPISGHVSLFWYQQALGQGPEFLTYFQNEAQLDKSGLPSDRFFAERPEGSVSTLKIQRTQQEDSAVYLCASSLGTSGSVGHYEQYFGPGTRLTVT.

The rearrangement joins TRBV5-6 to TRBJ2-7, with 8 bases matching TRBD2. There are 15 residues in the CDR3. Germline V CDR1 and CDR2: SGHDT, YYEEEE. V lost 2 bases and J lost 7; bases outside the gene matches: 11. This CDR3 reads CASSFLIAGFEEQYF. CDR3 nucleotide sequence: TGTGCCAGCAGCTTTTTGATAGCGGGGTTTGAGGAGCAGTACTTC. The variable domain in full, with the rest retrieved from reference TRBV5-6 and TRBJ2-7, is DAGVTQSPTHLIKTRGQQVTLRCSPKSGHDTVSWYQQALGQGPQFIFQYYEEEERQRGNFPDRFSGHQFPNYSSELNVNALLLGDSALYLCASSFLIAGFEEQYFGPGTRLTVT.

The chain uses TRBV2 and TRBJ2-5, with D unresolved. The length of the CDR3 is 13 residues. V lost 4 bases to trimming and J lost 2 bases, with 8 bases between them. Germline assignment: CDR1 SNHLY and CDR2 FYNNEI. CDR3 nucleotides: TGTGCCAGCAGTGTTTCTACGCAAGAGACCCAGTACTTC. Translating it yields CASSVSTQETQYF.

DNA for the CDR3: TGTGCCAGCAGCCAAGTCTTTCCGAGACAGGGCGCCGGGGAGCTGTTTTTT. Translation gives CASSQVFPRQGAGELFF. The chain carries TRBV4-2 and TRBJ2-2; 7 nucleotides line up with TRBD1. V lost 1 base, J lost 6 bases, and 11 bases stayed unmatched. From germline, CDR1 is LGHNA and CDR2 YNFKEQ. The CDR3 is made up of 17 amino acids.

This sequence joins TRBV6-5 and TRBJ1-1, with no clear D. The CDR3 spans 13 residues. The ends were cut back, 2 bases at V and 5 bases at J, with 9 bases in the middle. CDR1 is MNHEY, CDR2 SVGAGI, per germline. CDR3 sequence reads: CASSYQRRTEAFF. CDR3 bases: TGTGCCAGCAGTTACCAAAGGAGGACTGAAGCTTTCTTT.

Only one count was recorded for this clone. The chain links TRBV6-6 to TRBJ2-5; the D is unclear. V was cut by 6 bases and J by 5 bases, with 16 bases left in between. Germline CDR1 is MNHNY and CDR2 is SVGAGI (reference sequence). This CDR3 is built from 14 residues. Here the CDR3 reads CASRPIPSRETQYF. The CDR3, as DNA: TGTGCCAGCAGGCCTATCCCATCGAGGGAGACCCAGTACTTC.

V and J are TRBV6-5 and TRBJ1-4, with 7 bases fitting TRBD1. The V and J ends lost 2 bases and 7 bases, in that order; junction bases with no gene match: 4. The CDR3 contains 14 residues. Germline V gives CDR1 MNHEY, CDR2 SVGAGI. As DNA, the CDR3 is TGTGCCAGCAGTTACCTCCAGGGGGGTGAAAAACTGTTTTTT. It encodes CASSYLQGGEKLFF.

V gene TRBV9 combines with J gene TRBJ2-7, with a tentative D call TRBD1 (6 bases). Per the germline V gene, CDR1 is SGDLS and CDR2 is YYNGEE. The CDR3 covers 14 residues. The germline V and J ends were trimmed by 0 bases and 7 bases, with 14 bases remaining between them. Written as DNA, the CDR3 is TGTGCCAGCAGCGTAGCCCCGGACAGCCTGGAGCAGTACTTC. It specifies CASSVAPDSLEQYF. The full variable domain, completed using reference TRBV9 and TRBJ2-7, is DSGVTQTPKHLITATGQRVTLRCSPRSGDLSVYWYQQSLDQGLQFLIQYYNGEERAKGNILERFSAQQFPDLHSELNLSSLELGDSALYFCASSVAPDSLEQYFGPGTRLTVT.

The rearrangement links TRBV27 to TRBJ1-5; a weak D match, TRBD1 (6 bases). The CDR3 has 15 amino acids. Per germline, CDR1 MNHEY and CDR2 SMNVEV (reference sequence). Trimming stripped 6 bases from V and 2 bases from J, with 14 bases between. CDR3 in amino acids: CASRQQGNGNQPQHF. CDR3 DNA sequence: TGTGCCAGCAGACAACAGGGTAATGGCAATCAGCCCCAGCATTTT.

CDR3 loop: CASSYDGGLSYEQYF. The CDR3 DNA is TGTGCCAGCAGCTATGACGGGGGTCTCTCCTACGAGCAGTACTTC. J is TRBJ2-7 and V is TRBV7-2, with D possibly matching TRBD2 (6 bases). The V end was cut by 4 bases, the J end by 0 bases, with 13 bases between. The CDR3 has 15 residues. The germline V gene encodes CDR1 SGHTA and CDR2 FQGNSA.